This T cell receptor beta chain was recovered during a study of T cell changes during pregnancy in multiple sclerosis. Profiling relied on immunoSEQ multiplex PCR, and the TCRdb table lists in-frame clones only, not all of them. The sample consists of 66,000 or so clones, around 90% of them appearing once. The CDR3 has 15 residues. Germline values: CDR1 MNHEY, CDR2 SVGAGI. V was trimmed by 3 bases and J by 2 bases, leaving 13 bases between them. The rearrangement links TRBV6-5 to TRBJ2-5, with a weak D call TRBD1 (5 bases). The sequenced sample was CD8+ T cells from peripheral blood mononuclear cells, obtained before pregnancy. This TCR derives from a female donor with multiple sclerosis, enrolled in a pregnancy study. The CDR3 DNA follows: TGTGCCAGCAGTTATTCCCAGGGATATCAAGAGACCCAGTACTTC. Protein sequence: CASSYSQGYQETQYF.